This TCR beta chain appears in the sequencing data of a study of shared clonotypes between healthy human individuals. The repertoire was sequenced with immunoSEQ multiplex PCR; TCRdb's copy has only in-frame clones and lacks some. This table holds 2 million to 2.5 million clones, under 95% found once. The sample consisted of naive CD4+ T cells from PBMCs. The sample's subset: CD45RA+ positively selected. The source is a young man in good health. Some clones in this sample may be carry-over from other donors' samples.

The CDR3 DNA reads as TGCGCCAGCAGCCCCCGGCTACAGGGGAACACTGAAGCTTTCTTT. Protein product: CASSPRLQGNTEAFF. The chain has TRBV5-1 and TRBJ1-1; possible D gene TRBD1, 6 bases. CDR1 and CDR2 from the germline V gene are SGHRS and YFSETQ. This CDR3 is built from 15 residues. The germline V and J ends were trimmed by 4 bases and 1 base, with 14 bases remaining between them.